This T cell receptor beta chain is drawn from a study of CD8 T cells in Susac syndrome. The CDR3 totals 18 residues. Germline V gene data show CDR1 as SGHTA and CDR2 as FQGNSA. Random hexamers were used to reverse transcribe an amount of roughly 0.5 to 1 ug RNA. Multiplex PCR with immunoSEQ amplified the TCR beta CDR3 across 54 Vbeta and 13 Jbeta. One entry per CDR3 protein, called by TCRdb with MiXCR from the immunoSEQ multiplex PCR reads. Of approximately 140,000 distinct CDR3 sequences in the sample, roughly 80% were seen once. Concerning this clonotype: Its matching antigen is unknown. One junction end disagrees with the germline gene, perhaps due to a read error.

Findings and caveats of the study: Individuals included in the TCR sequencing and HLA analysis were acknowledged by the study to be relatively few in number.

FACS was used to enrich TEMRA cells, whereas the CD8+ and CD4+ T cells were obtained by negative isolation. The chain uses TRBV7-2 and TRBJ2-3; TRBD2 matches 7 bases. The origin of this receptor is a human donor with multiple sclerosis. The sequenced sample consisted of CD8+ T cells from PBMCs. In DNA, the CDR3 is TGTGTCAGCAGCCCCATTTGGCGGCGGGAGCGGATTTCCGATACGCAGTATTTT. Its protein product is CVSSPIWRRERISDTQYF. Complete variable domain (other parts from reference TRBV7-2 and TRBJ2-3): GAGVSQSPSNKVTEKGKDVELRCDPISGHTALYWYRQSLGQGLEFLIYFQGNSAPDKSGLPSDRFSAERTGGSVSTLTIQRTQQEDSAVYLCVSSPIWRRERISDTQYFGPGTRLTVL.